These 9 T cell receptor beta chains came from one sample sequenced in a study of blood T cell repertoires in COVID-19. Clones were sequenced by immunoSEQ multiplex PCR, and TCRdb holds only the in-frame ones, with some missing. This table holds more than 300,000 clones, about 85% found once. Sequences were obtained from PBMCs or T cells enriched from blood (not recorded which). Receptors were obtained from a woman in her twenties or thirties who had recovered from COVID-19.

A single count supports this clone. The chain combines TRBV19 with TRBJ2-2, with D possibly being TRBD1 (6 bases). The V gene's germline CDR1 is LNHDA and CDR2 SQIVND (reference sequence). With 3 bases removed from V and 5 bases from J, the gap between germline ends came to 16 bases. CDR3 length: 16 residues. In DNA form, the CDR3 reads TGTGCCAGTAGTATTCCCCAGGGGCGGAGTACCGGGGAGCTGTTTTTT. Protein: CASSIPQGRSTGELFF.

The gene calls are TRBV20-1 and TRBJ1-1, with 9 positions matching TRBD1. The CDR3 has 14 residues. The ends lost 3 bases at V and 2 bases at J; junction bases unmatched: 4. Germline V CDR1 and CDR2: DFQATT, SNEGSKA (reference sequence). DNA of the CDR3: TGCAGTGCTAGTGCCACAGGGGGCAACACTGAAGCTTTCTTT. It yields the protein CSASATGGNTEAFF.

V and J are TRBV6-2 or TRBV6-3 and TRBJ2-3, with D maybe TRBD2 (5 bases). CDR3 length: 13 residues. Trimming shortened V by 5 bases and J by 2 bases, and 8 bases separated the two germline ends. Per the germline V gene, CDR1 is MNHEY and CDR2 is SVGEGT. As DNA, the CDR3 is TGTGCCAGCAGTCGGGATGCCACAGATACGCAGTATTTT. Translation gives CASSRDATDTQYF.

This clone occurred once. The chain couples TRBV27 to TRBJ1-2; D unclear. There are 13 residues in the CDR3. CDR1 is MNHEY and CDR2 is SMNVEV in the germline V gene (reference sequence). V lost 0 bases and J lost 1, with 3 bases in between. As DNA, the CDR3 is TGTGCCAGCAGTTTATCCGTTAACTATGGCTACACCTTC. Protein: CASSLSVNYGYTF.

The chain combines TRBV18 with TRBJ2-3, with a tentative D call TRBD2 (7 bases). The V end was cut by 5 bases, the J end by 5 bases, with 23 bases between. CDR1 and CDR2 from the germline V gene are KGHSH and LQKENI. The CDR3 totals 17 residues. This CDR3 is CASSARPEGGRKDTQYF. The CDR3 DNA sequence: TGTGCCAGCTCAGCAAGGCCCGAGGGGGGGCGCAAAGATACGCAGTATTTT.

The rearrangement joins TRBV3-1 (or the pseudogene TRBV3-2) to TRBJ1-5; D perhaps matches TRBD1 (5 bases). This CDR3 has 16 amino acids. Trimming took 5 bases from V and 1 from J, leaving 15 bases between them. The germline CDR1 and CDR2 sequences are LGHDT and YNNKEL (reference sequence). CDR3 loop: CASSENRLGSNQPQHF. The CDR3 bases are TGTGCCAGCAGCGAAAACAGGCTAGGGAGCAATCAGCCCCAGCATTTT.

V and J are TRBV25-1 and TRBJ2-7; no reliable D call. The germline V gene encodes CDR1 MGHDK and CDR2 SYGVNS. Trimming shortened V by 6 bases and J by 0 bases, and 9 bases separated the two germline ends. This CDR3 spans 13 amino acids. The CDR3 DNA reads as TGTGCCAGCAGGGCCTCAAGCTCCTACGAGCAGTACTTC. This translates into CASRASSSYEQYF.

The V and J genes are TRBV5-1 and TRBJ1-1; D not certain. CDR1 is SGHRS and CDR2 is YFSETQ in the germline V gene. V lost 0 bases to trimming and J lost 6 bases, with 9 bases between them. This CDR3 is 13 amino acids long. The CDR3 DNA reads TGCGCCAGCAGCTTGGGTGTTGAGGCTGAAGCTTTCTTT. Its translation: CASSLGVEAEAFF. The variable domain in full, with the rest retrieved from reference TRBV5-1 and TRBJ1-1, is KAGVTQTPRYLIKTRGQQVTLSCSPISGHRSVSWYQQTPGQGLQFLFEYFSETQRNKGNFPGRFSGRQFSNSRSEMNVSTLELGDSALYLCASSLGVEAEAFFGQGTRLTVV.

This clone occurred once. V usage is TRBV19 and J usage is TRBJ1-5; 8 nucleotides match TRBD1. The CDR3 loop spans 15 amino acids. Germline CDR1 reads LNHDA; CDR2 reads SQIVND (reference sequence). The V gene end was trimmed by 6 bases and the J gene end by 9 bases; junction bases not matched to a gene: 13. Written as DNA, the CDR3 is TGTGCCAGTAGATCACAGGGGGGTGGGGTAGGGCCCCAGCATTTT. It codes for CASRSQGGGVGPQHF.